These T cell receptor beta chains were read from a single sample in a study of early T cells in non-severe SARS-CoV-2 infection. TCRdb reprocessed the 5' RACE reads with MiXCR, giving one entry per CDR3 protein. The sample consists of around 33,000 distinct CDR3 sequences, about 4.6% of them appearing once. Sequences were obtained from whole blood. The receptors here all came from an adult who was a healthcare worker with PCR-confirmed SARS-CoV-2 infection or an uninfected control (not recorded which). The CDR3 runs from the conserved cysteine through the conserved F or W. The D gene is left open where the match is weak. Clone size is shown for a subset of rows, as once, few, many or a class of expanded clone.

clone_size	d_call	v_call	j_call	cdr3_aa	cdr3_nt
many	-	TRBV7-9	TRBJ1-5	CASSSSTGQGNQPQHF	TGTGCCAGCAGCTCCTCGACGGGGCAGGGTAATCAGCCCCAGCATTTT
many	TRBD1	TRBV7-2	TRBJ2-7	CASSLRTGRGSYEQYF	TGTGCCAGCAGCTTGCGGACAGGGCGGGGATCCTACGAGCAGTACTTC
-	-	TRBV29-1	TRBJ1-1	CSGRIGGTEAFF	TGCAGCGGCCGGATCGGAGGTACTGAAGCTTTCTTT
-	-	TRBV5-1	TRBJ1-1	CASSLTGAEAFF	TGCGCCAGCAGCTTGACGGGGGCTGAAGCTTTCTTT
few	-	TRBV24-1	TRBJ2-3	CATSASGKADTQYF	TGTGCCACCAGTGCCTCAGGGAAGGCAGATACGCAGTATTTT
many	-	TRBV28	TRBJ1-5	CASSLVDNQPQHF	TGTGCCAGCAGTTTAGTGGACAATCAGCCCCAGCATTTT
-	TRBD1	TRBV28	TRBJ1-4	CASSSPGQPNEKLSF	TGTGCCAGCAGTTCACCGGGACAGCCGAATGAAAAACTGTCTTTT
few	-	TRBV20-1	TRBJ1-1	CSAKPPGTTEAFF	TGCAGTGCGAAACCCCCAGGGACCACTGAAGCTTTCTTT
many	TRBD1	TRBV7-2	TRBJ1-1	CASSSQIRQGTEAFF	TGTGCCAGCAGCTCCCAGATCCGACAGGGTACTGAAGCTTTCTTT
-	-	TRBV12-2	TRBJ2-4	CASRLGEYSGRAINIAKNIQYF	TGTGCAAGTCGCTTAGGAGAGTACTCGGGCCGGGCGATCAACATAGCCAAAAACATTCAGTACTTC
-	-	TRBV5-1	TRBJ1-6	CASSLESRGNSPLHF	TGCGCCAGCAGCTTGGAGTCCAGGGGTAATTCACCCCTCCACTTT
medium-sized	TRBD1	TRBV5-6	TRBJ1-5	CASSSYRGDHQPQHF	TGTGCCAGCAGCTCATACAGGGGCGATCATCAGCCCCAGCATTTT
many	-	TRBV9	TRBJ1-5	CASAQGEDSQPQHF	TGTGCCAGTGCCCAGGGCGAAGACAGTCAGCCCCAGCATTTT
-	-	TRBV4-2	TRBJ2-7	CASSQDRASVKNEQYF	TGTGCCAGCAGCCAAGATCGGGCCAGTGTGAAAAACGAGCAGTACTTC
many	TRBD2	TRBV10-3	TRBJ2-1	CAISEALAGHNEQFF	TGTGCCATCAGTGAGGCATTAGCGGGACACAATGAGCAGTTCTTC
many	-	TRBV2	TRBJ1-4	CASSTERVEKLFF	TGTGCCAGCAGTACGGAGAGGGTAGAAAAACTGTTTTTT
-	TRBD1	TRBV10-2	TRBJ1-5	CASRTDRENQPQHF	TGCGCCAGCAGAACGGACAGGGAAAATCAGCCCCAGCATTTT
many	-	TRBV12-3/TRBV12-4	TRBJ2-2	CASSFPGELFF	TGTGCCAGCAGTTTCCCCGGGGAGCTGTTTTTT
many	-	TRBV7-9	TRBJ2-3	CASSSSGPDTQYF	TGTGCCAGCAGTTCATCTGGGCCAGATACGCAGTATTTT
many	TRBD1	TRBV2	TRBJ2-1	CASSGTGNLSNEQFF	TGTGCCAGCAGTGGGACAGGGAATCTTTCCAATGAGCAGTTCTTC
few	TRBD1	TRBV5-1	TRBJ2-3	CASQDRVSDTQYF	TGCGCCAGCCAGGACAGGGTTTCTGATACGCAGTATTTT
-	-	TRBV7-6	TRBJ2-1	CASSLGHGNKQFF	TGTGCCAGCAGCTTAGGACACGGGAATAAGCAGTTCTTC
many	-	TRBV14	TRBJ1-1	CASSPGMNTEAFF	TGTGCCAGCAGCCCGGGGATGAACACTGAAGCTTTCTTT
many	-	TRBV20-1	TRBJ1-1	CSARSPLTVNTEAFF	TGCAGTGCTAGATCACCACTCACTGTGAACACTGAAGCTTTCTTT
many	-	TRBV4-2	TRBJ1-5	CASENFQGSNQPQHF	TGTGCCAGCGAAAACTTCCAGGGAAGCAATCAGCCCCAGCATTTT
many	-	TRBV6-5	TRBJ1-6	CASSSKPGQISNSPLHF	TGTGCCAGCAGTTCCAAACCGGGACAAATATCCAATTCACCCCTCCACTTT
many	-	TRBV20-1	TRBJ2-7	CSAPPRVKYEQYF	TGCAGTGCCCCTCCCAGGGTGAAATACGAGCAGTACTTC